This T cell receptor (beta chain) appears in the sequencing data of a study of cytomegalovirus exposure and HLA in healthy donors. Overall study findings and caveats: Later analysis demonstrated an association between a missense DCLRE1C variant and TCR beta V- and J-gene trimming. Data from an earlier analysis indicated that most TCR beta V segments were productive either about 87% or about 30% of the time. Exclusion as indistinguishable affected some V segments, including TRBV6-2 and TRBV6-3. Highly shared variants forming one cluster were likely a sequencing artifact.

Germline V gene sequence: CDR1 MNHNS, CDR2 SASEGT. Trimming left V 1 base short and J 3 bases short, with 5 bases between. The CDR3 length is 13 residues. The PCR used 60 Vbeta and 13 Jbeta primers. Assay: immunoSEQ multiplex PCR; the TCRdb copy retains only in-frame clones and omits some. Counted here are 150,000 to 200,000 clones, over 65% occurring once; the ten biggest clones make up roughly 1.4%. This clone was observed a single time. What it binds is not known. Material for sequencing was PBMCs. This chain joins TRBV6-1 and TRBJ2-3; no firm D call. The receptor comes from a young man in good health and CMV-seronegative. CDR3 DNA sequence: TGTGCCAGCAGTGAAGTAATGACAGATACGCAGTATTTT. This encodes CASSEVMTDTQYF.